What follows is one TCR beta chain and its context. The data were obtained in a study of blood T cell repertoires in COVID-19. In the study's own analysis: Reference gene primer amplification gave nucleated cell count estimates. Measured with immunoSEQ multiplex PCR; TCRdb has only the in-frame clones, and not every one. That table furnishes V, J and clone size, whereas the DNA furnished D and trimming. The table shows 150,000 to 200,000 clones, with about 85% occurring only once. This CDR3 spans 15 amino acids. Germline V gene lookup returns CDR1 LGHNA and CDR2 YNFKEQ. V lost 3 bases to trimming and J lost 2 bases; unmatched junction nucleotides: 3.

This TCR was sampled from a woman older than 75 with acute or convalescent COVID-19. J is TRBJ1-3 and V is TRBV4-2, with 8 positions matching TRBD1. Sequences were obtained from peripheral blood. CDR3 region: CASSQDREAGNTIYF. CDR3 in DNA: TGTGCCAGCAGCCAGGACAGGGAGGCTGGAAACACCATATATTTT.